The sequence of this T cell receptor (beta chain) was determined in a study of Graves' ophthalmopathy and Graves' hyperthyroidism. Study background: Upon initial diagnosis and before any treatment, peripheral blood was collected.

CDR3 size: 13 residues. Germline CDR1 reads SQVTM; CDR2 reads ANQGSEA. The V segment lost 4 bases and the J segment 1 base; nucleotides outside the gene matches: 2. This clonotype was counted many times. The antigen is not known. Amplifying from RNA transcripts, the study obtained TCR beta CDR3 regions. Second-round multiplex PCR came after first-round RT-PCR with HTBI primers. MiXCR, run by TCRdb on the multiplex PCR reads, gives a single entry per CDR3 protein. The sample contains 200,000 to 250,000 distinct CDR3 sequences, 45% to 55% of which appear only once. Ophthalmopathy donors showed moderate-to-severe activity, CAS ≥3, NOSPECS ≥4 and a duration under 3 months. Overall study findings and caveats: Forecasting of ophthalmopathy progression by the model achieved 60% to 71% sensitivity and 72% to 75% specificity. Clonotypes were expanded in thyroid at above 0.001 frequency, and most also appeared in blood.

This clonotype was sampled from an adult man with Graves' ophthalmopathy. The material sequenced was peripheral blood. This chain links TRBV29-1 with TRBJ1-1; 8 bases are a match to TRBD1. DNA of the CDR3: TGCAGCGTTGGGACAGGGAAGAACACTGAAGCTTTCTTT. Translation gives CSVGTGKNTEAFF.